This TCR beta chain emerged from a study of vaccination and CD4 T cells after COVID-19. The overall study: A median of around 70 days (range 14 to 241) separated dose two from the taking of post-vaccine samples. Overlapping spike peptides of SARS-CoV-2, HCoV-NL63, HCoV-OC43 and HCoV-229E stimulated the cells.

Note on this clonotype: Its antigen is still unknown.

V lost 4 bases, J lost 2 bases, and 6 bases stayed unmatched. The CDR3 sequence is 15 residues long. Germline CDR1 and CDR2: SGHRS and YFSETQ. This sample's treatment: approximately 9-day PBMC culture with coronavirus spike peptide pools or control peptides (ViraFEST assay). Healthy vaccine recipients had no prior SARS-CoV-2 infection, shown by negative nucleocapsid antibodies before and after vaccination. With the Oncomine TCR Beta short-read assay, DNA from cultured CD4+ T cells was sequenced. Genomic DNA was drawn out of CD4+ T cells grown in culture. TCRdb redid the calling of the PCR reads with MiXCR, one entry per CDR3 protein. The data hold about 20,000 distinct CDR3 sequences, with 38% observed a single time.

This TCR was sampled from a human donor who received a COVID-19 vaccine. This chain uses TRBV5-1 with TRBJ2-7, with TRBD1 matching 10 bases. Sequences were derived from CD4+ T cells from blood, cultured in vitro, sampled before SARS-CoV-2 vaccination. This chain's CDR3 is CASSPTGQGAYEQYF. The DNA for the CDR3 is TGCGCCAGCAGCCCGACAGGACAGGGGGCCTACGAGCAGTACTTC.